This TCR beta chain derives from a study of post-analysis software for immune sequencing data. About this clonotype itself: No antigen is known for it.

Included in the TCR beta cDNA libraries were unique molecular identifiers. TCRdb used MiXCR to reprocess the PCR reads, holding one entry per CDR3 protein. The sample holds almost 700,000 distinct CDR3 sequences, 55% to 60% seen once. Broader study findings: The study found TRBV5-6, TRBV5-1 and TRBV20-1 among five TRBV segments more frequent in patients than controls.

Trimming stripped 4 bases from V and 10 bases from J, with 15 bases between. Germline CDR1 reads SGDLS; CDR2 reads YYNGEE. There are 13 residues in the CDR3. The source material was blood. The chain couples TRBV9 to TRBJ2-1, with D perhaps TRBD1 (6 bases). The receptor was isolated from a girl aged 2 to 10 with multiple sclerosis. The CDR3 loop reads CASSPPQGTEQFF. The CDR3 region has the DNA TGTGCCAGCAGCCCCCCCCAGGGGACAGAGCAGTTCTTC. Full variable domain (rest looked up from reference TRBV9 and TRBJ2-1): DSGVTQTPKHLITATGQRVTLRCSPRSGDLSVYWYQQSLDQGLQFLIQYYNGEERAKGNILERFSAQQFPDLHSELNLSSLELGDSALYFCASSPPQGTEQFFGPGTRLTVL.